The source of this TCR beta chain is a study of blood T cell repertoires in COVID-19. Across the study: Sources were T cells, B-cell-depleted T cells, or PBMCs; the material itself was cDNA or gDNA.

The method was immunoSEQ multiplex PCR; TCRdb's version includes in-frame clones alone and lacks a portion of them. The sample lists 200,000 to 250,000 clones; roughly 81% were seen once. This CDR3 region has 18 residues. The chain links TRBV21-1 to TRBJ2-1; the D call of TRBD1 is as the table states it, not checked on the DNA. TRBV21-1 is tagged as a pseudogene. The material sequenced was peripheral blood. The receptor comes from a woman at least 80 years old with COVID-19, enrolled during active disease. The CDR3 DNA is TGTGCCAGCAGCAGATTTTCCGGGACAGTGTGGAAGAGGAATGAGCAGTTCTTC. Its translation is CASSRFSGTVWKRNEQFF.